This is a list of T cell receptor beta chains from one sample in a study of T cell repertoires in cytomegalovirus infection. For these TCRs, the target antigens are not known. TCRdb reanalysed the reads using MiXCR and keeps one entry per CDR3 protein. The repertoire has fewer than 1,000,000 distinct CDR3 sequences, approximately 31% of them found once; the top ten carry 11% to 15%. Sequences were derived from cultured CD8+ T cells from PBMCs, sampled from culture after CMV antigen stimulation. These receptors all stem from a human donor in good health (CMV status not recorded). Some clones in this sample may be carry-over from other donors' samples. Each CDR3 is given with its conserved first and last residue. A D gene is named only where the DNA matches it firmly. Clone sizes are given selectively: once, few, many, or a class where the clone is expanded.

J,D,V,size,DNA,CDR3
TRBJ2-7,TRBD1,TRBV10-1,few,TGCGCCAGCAGTGGAGGGACAGACCCAAAATCCCCCTACGAGCAGTACTTC,CASSGGTDPKSPYEQYF
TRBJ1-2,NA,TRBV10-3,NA,TGTGCCATCAGTGAGGGAGGGGCAGGGAGCGGCTACACCTTC,CAISEGGAGSGYTF
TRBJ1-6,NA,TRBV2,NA,TGTGCCAGCAGGATACAGAATTCACCCCTCCACTTT,CASRIQNSPLHF
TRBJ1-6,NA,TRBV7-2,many,TGTGCCAGCAGCTTAGGGCAGAAAAATTCACCCCTCCACTTT,CASSLGQKNSPLHF
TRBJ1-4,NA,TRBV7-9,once,TGTGCCAGCAGCTTTATCCCCACGGGGAGGGCGGAAAAACTGTTTTTT,CASSFIPTGRAEKLFF
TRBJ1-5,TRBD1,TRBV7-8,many,TGTGCCAGCAGCCCGACAGGGGGTCAGCCCCAGCATTTT,CASSPTGGQPQHF
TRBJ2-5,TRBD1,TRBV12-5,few,TGTGCTAGTGGTGTTCCAGGGGGCATCGAGACCCAGTACTTC,CASGVPGGIETQYF
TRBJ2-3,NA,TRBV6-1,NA,TGTGCCAGCAGTGAATTAATTCAGATTTCTAGCACAGATACGCAGTATTTT,CASSELIQISSTDTQYF
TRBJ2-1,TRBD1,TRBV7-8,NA,TGTGCCAGCAGCCCGCCGGGACAGGGGGCCAATGAGCAGTTCTTC,CASSPPGQGANEQFF
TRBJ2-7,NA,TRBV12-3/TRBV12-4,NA,TGTGCCAGCAGTCCCCAACTATACGAGCAGTACTTC,CASSPQLYEQYF
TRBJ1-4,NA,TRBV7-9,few,TGTGCCAGCAACCTACGGGGGGCTAATGAAAAACTGTTTTTT,CASNLRGANEKLFF
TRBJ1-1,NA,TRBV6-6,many,TGTGCCAGCAGTTACTCGCCTGAAGCTTTCTTT,CASSYSPEAFF
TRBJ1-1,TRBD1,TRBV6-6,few,TGTGCCAGCAGTTACTCTACCAACAGGGGAAGGGACACTGAAGCTTTCTTT,CASSYSTNRGRDTEAFF
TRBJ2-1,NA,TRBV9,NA,TGTGCCAGCAGCGTAGGTATTGACAATGAGCAGTTCTTC,CASSVGIDNEQFF
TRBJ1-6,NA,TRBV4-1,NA,TGCGCCAGCAGCCAAGCCCCAGTTCTCCTCTATAATTCACCCCTCCACTTT,CASSQAPVLLYNSPLHF
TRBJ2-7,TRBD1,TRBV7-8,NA,TGTGCCAGCAGCTCCACAGGGGACGAGCAGTACTTC,CASSSTGDEQYF
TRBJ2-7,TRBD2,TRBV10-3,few,TGTGCCATCAGTGAGCGGGGGGGCCGGGAGCAGTACTTC,CAISERGGREQYF
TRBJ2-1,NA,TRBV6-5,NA,TGTGCCAGCAGAGAAGGAGGGTCGGTCTACAATGAGCAGTTCTTC,CASREGGSVYNEQFF